The sequence of this T cell receptor beta chain was determined in a study of PD-L1 blockade in urothelial cancer. Time point here: peripheral blood 6 weeks after treatment start. Here immunoSEQ multiplex PCR was the method, and the copy in TCRdb shows in-frame clones only, minus some. The sample has over 100,000 clones; approximately 90% are singletons. With V trimmed by 4 bases and J by 9 bases, 11 bases remained unmatched. The CDR3 sequence is 15 residues long. CDR1 SGHDT and CDR2 YYEEEE come from the germline V gene. The receptor was derived from a man between 60 and 75 years old with urothelial cancer. The chain joins TRBV5-6 to TRBJ2-5; TRBD1 agrees at 11 bases. The sequencing here drew on PBMCs, taken around atezolizumab (anti-PD-L1) treatment. The CDR3 coding sequence is TGTGCCAGCAGCCAGGACAGGGGGCGATGGGGGGCCCAGTACTTC. Protein sequence: CASSQDRGRWGAQYF.